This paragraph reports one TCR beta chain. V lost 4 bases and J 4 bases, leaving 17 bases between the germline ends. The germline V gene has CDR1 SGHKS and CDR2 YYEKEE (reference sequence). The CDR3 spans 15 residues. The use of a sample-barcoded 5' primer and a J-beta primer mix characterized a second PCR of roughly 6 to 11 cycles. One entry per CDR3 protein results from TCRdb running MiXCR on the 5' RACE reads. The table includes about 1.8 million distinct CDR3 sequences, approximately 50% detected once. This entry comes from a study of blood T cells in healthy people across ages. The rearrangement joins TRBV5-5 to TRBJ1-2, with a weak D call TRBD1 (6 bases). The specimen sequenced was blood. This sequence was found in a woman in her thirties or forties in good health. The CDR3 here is CASSPDAGRGYGYTF. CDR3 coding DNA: TGTGCCAGCAGCCCGGACGCTGGCAGGGGCTATGGCTACACCTTC.